The T cell receptor (beta chain) under discussion was sequenced for a study of blood T cell repertoires in COVID-19. For the study at large: There were acute and convalescent COVID-19 samples, and they came from the United States, Italy and Spain.

V lost 3 bases and J lost 6, with 15 bases in between. Per germline, CDR1 LGHNT and CDR2 FRNRAP. The CDR3 extends over 15 amino acids. TCRdb's copy holds only in-frame clones and misses some; the assay was immunoSEQ multiplex PCR. The sample records 40,000 to 45,000 clones, 55% to 75% being singletons. This clone was observed many times. Sequenced input: peripheral blood. V and J are TRBV12-5 and TRBJ1-5, with D maybe TRBD1 (6 bases). The source of this sequence is a man older than 75 with acute or convalescent COVID-19. The CDR3 DNA sequence: TGTGCTAGTGGTTTCTATGGGCGGGGGCCTCAGCCCCAGCATTTT. Its translation: CASGFYGRGPQPQHF.